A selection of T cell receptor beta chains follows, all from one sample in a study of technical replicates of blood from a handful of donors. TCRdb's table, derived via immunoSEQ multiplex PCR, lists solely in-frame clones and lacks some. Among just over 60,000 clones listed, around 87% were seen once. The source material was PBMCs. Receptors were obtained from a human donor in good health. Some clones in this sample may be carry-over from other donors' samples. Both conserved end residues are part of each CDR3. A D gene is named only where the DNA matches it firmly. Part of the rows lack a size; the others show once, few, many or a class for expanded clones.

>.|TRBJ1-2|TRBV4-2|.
TGTGCCAGCAGCCAAGGGGGGGGCTATTATGGCTACACCTTC
CASSQGGGYYGYTF
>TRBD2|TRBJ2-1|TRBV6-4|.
TGTGCCAGCAGTGTAAATGTAGCGGGAGTATTCGGCAATGAGCAGTTCTTC
CASSVNVAGVFGNEQFF
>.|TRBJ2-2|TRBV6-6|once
TGTGCCAGCAGTTACATCAGACAGAACACCGGGGAGCTGTTTTTT
CASSYIRQNTGELFF
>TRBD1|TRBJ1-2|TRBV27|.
TGTGCCAGCAGTCCGGCGGACAGGGAGGGCTACACCTTC
CASSPADREGYTF
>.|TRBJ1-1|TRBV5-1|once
TGCGCCAGCAGCGTACAGGAGAACACTGAAGCTTTCTTT
CASSVQENTEAFF
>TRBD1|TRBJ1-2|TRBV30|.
TGTGCCTGGAGTGTGGGCAGGGGGAACGGCTACACCTTC
CAWSVGRGNGYTF
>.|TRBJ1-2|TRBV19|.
TGTGCCACCACGGACAGAACCACTAATAATAACTATGGCTACACCTTC
CATTDRTTNNNYGYTF
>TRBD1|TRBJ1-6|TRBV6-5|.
TGTGCCAGCAGTAGAGACAGGGGCAACTCTTCACCCCTCCACTTT
CASSRDRGNSSPLHF
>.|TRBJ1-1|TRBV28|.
TGTGCCAGCAGTACCAGGGAGGCTGAAGCTTTCTTT
CASSTREAEAFF
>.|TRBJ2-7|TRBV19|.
TGTGCCAGTAGTATAGGGGCGACCTACGAGCAGTACTTC
CASSIGATYEQYF
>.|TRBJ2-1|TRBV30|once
TGTGCCTGGAGTGTACGTGGGAGTATCGCTGAGCAGTTCTTC
CAWSVRGSIAEQFF
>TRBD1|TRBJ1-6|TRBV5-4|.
TGTGCCAGCAAGCCGGACAGGGACTCACCCCTCCACTTT
CASKPDRDSPLHF
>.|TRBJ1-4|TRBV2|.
TGTGCCGGGCGGGCTTTCGGTAATGAAAAACTGTTTTTT
CAGRAFGNEKLFF
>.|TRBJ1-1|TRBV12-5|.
TGTGCTAGTGGTTTGGCCGCGACAGAAAAAGCTTTCTTT
CASGLAATEKAFF
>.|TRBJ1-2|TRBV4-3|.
TGCGCCAGCAGCCAAGCGGTCGGCCAGGGCAACGGCTACACCTTC
CASSQAVGQGNGYTF
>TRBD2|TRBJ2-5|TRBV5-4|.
TGTGCCAGCAGCTCAGGACTAGCGGGGGCGGGAAGGGAGACCCAGTACTTC
CASSSGLAGAGRETQYF
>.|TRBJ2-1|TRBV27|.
TGTGCCAGCAGAGGGTGGGACTCCGGGCGGTACAATGAGCAGTTCTTC
CASRGWDSGRYNEQFF
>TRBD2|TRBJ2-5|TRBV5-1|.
TGCGCCAGCAGCTACCAAGGACTAGCGGCGGAGACCCAGTACTTC
CASSYQGLAAETQYF
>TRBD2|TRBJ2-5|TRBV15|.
TGTGCCACCAGCAGTGGCGGGACTAGCGGGAGCCAAGAGACCCAGTACTTC
CATSSGGTSGSQETQYF
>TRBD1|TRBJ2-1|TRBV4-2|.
TGTGCCAGCAGCCGGCCCGGGACAGGGAGCAATGAGCAGTTCTTC
CASSRPGTGSNEQFF
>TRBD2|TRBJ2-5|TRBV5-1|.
TGCGCCAGCAGCTTGGAGCCTAGCGGGGGGGCCAGTCGGGAGACCCAGTACTTC
CASSLEPSGGASRETQYF
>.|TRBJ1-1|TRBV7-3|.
TGTGCCAGCAGCTATACACCGAACACTGAAGCTTTCTTT
CASSYTPNTEAFF
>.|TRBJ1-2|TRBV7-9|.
TGTGCCAGCAGATTCATCGGGGGGCAGGCTTATGGCTACACCTTC
CASRFIGGQAYGYTF
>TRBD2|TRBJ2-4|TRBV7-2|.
TGTGCCAGCAGCCCCGGACTAGCGGGCGTCCTAGCCAAAAACATTCAGTACTTC
CASSPGLAGVLAKNIQYF
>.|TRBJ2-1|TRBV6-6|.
TGTGCCAGCAGTAAAGGCGGAATTAGCTCCTACAATGAGCAGTTCTTC
CASSKGGISSYNEQFF
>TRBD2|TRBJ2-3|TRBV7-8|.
TGTGCCAGCAGCCCCAGTCCCGGGACTAGCGGGGGAACAGATACGCAGTATTTT
CASSPSPGTSGGTDTQYF
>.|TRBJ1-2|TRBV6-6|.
TGTGCCAGCAGTTACTCGTTTTCGGGGGTAGGAGGCTACACCTTC
CASSYSFSGVGGYTF
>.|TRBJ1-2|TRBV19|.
TGTGCCAGTAGTCTCCGACATCTTAACTATGGCTACACCTTC
CASSLRHLNYGYTF
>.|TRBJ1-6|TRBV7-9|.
TGTGCCAGCAGCGTCGGAGGAACTTCACCCCTCCACTTT
CASSVGGTSPLHF
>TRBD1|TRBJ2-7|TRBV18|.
TGTGCCAGCTCACCACCGCGGGGAGGACAGGGGATCAGCGAGCAGTACTTC
CASSPPRGGQGISEQYF
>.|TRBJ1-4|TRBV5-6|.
TGTGCCAGCAGCTCCTTAGTTGAGGCAACTAATGAAAAACTGTTTTTT
CASSSLVEATNEKLFF
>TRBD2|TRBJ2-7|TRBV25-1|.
TGTGCCAGCAGTGACGCTAAGCGGGGGACCTACGAGCAGTACTTC
CASSDAKRGTYEQYF
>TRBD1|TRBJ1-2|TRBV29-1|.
TGCAGCGTTTGGGGGGACAGTTTCGGTGGCTACACCTTC
CSVWGDSFGGYTF
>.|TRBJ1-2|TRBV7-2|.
TGTGCCAGCAGCTTAGGCAGCTATGGCTACACCTTC
CASSLGSYGYTF
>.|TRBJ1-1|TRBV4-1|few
TGCGCCAGCAGCCCATTCGACAGGCACACTGAAGCTTTCTTT
CASSPFDRHTEAFF
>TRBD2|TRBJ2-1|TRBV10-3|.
TGTGCCACCACAAGCGGGGGGGCGCGGGAGCAGTTCTTC
CATTSGGAREQFF
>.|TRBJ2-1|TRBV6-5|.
TGTGCCAGCAGTCCTGGGGCCACCTACAATGAGCAGTTCTTC
CASSPGATYNEQFF